One and the same sample provided the 28 T cell receptor beta chains below, sequenced in a study of early T cells in non-severe SARS-CoV-2 infection. TCRdb ran MiXCR on the 5' RACE reads and lists one entry per CDR3 protein. The repertoire holds approximately 100,000 distinct CDR3 sequences, with about 11% as singletons. The sample consisted of whole blood. The source of these receptors is an adult who was a healthcare worker with PCR-confirmed SARS-CoV-2 infection or an uninfected control (not recorded which).

The chain recombines TRBV28 with TRBJ2-3; 7 bases are a match to TRBD1. With 3 bases clipped from V and 2 bases from J, the junction kept 5 bases outside the gene matches. In germline, CDR1 is MDHEN, CDR2 SYDVKM. The CDR3 extends over 15 amino acids. CDR3 DNA: TGTGCCAGCAGTTTTAGGACAGGAGACACAGATACGCAGTATTTT. The encoded protein is CASSFRTGDTDTQYF.

J is TRBJ1-5 and V is TRBV18; weak D call: TRBD1 (5 bases). Trimming left V 6 bases short and J 2 bases short, with 11 bases between. CDR3 length: 14 amino acids. Germline CDR1 and CDR2: KGHSH and LQKENI. This CDR3 reads CASSPGGGNQPQHF. CDR3 nucleotides: TGTGCCAGCTCGCCGGGGGGGGGCAATCAGCCCCAGCATTTT.

In its sample, this clonotype was seen many times. The rearrangement joins TRBV7-6 to TRBJ2-7, with D perhaps matching TRBD1 (6 bases). This CDR3 is built from 11 residues. The germline V gene encodes CDR1 SGHVS and CDR2 FNYEAQ. V lost 3 bases and J 7 bases, leaving 7 bases between the germline ends. CDR3 nucleotides: TGTGCCAGCAGCTTTAGGGGGGAGCAGTACTTC. Its protein is CASSFRGEQYF.

This clonotype was counted between two and nine times. The gene calls are TRBV7-6 and TRBJ1-1; 9 positions match TRBD1. The CDR3 extends over 15 amino acids. The junction had 9 bases not matched to a gene; V was cut back by 7 bases and J by 3 bases. From germline, CDR1 is SGHVS and CDR2 FNYEAQ. CDR3 sequence: CASTPGTGRHTEAFF. CDR3 bases: TGTGCCAGCACCCCCGGGACAGGGCGTCACACTGAAGCTTTCTTT.

V and J are TRBV5-5 and TRBJ1-4; TRBD1 aligns across 7 bases. CDR3 length equals 16 residues. Germline-derived CDR1 and CDR2 are SGHKS and YYEKEE (reference sequence). Trimming at V came to 0 bases and at J to 8 bases, leaving 10 bases not matched to a gene. CDR3 protein: CASSLGRQGGQEKLFF. The DNA of the CDR3 is TGTGCCAGCAGCTTGGGGAGACAGGGAGGTCAAGAAAAACTGTTTTTT.

This clonotype was found a few times. The genes are TRBV5-1 and TRBJ1-2, with D tentatively TRBD1 (5 bases). The CDR3 is 17 residues long. Germline-derived CDR1 and CDR2 are SGHRS and YFSETQ. Trimming pared 4 bases from V and 2 bases from J, leaving 21 bases between. The CDR3 region has the DNA TGCGCCAGCAGCCCTTTAGAAGGGGACGGACAAAACTATGGCTACACCTTC. Protein product: CASSPLEGDGQNYGYTF.

This sequence joins TRBV28 and TRBJ2-7, with TRBD1 matching 9 bases. V shed 6 bases, J shed 3 bases, and the junction held 3 bases outside the gene matches. The CDR3 has 13 amino acids. Per the germline V gene, CDR1 is MDHEN and CDR2 is SYDVKM. The CDR3 here is CASSRGQGYEQYF. The CDR3 DNA follows: TGTGCCAGCAGCAGGGGACAGGGCTACGAGCAGTACTTC.

This clonotype was seen a handful of times. V usage is TRBV27 and J usage is TRBJ2-1; possible D gene TRBD2, 5 bases. The germline gives CDR1 MNHEY, CDR2 SMNVEV (reference sequence). Deletions cut 5 bases from V and 6 bases from J, with 17 bases between. There are 15 residues in the CDR3. The CDR3 bases are TGTGCCAGCAGTCCCTTAGCGTTAACGGGCAATGAGCAGTTCTTC. Translated, it gives CASSPLALTGNEQFF.

The rearrangement links TRBV20-1 to TRBJ1-1; 11 nucleotides match TRBD1. The CDR3 is 14 residues long. V trimming: 4 bases; J trimming: 5 bases; junction bases outside the gene matches: 6. Germline V CDR1 and CDR2: DFQATT, SNEGSKA (reference sequence). The CDR3 loop reads CSAMPGQGVTEAFF. The CDR3 region has the DNA TGCAGTGCTATGCCGGGACAGGGGGTTACTGAAGCTTTCTTT.

This clonotype appeared a single time. The rearrangement joins TRBV6-1 to TRBJ2-2; no clear D. Germline V gene sequence: CDR1 MNHNS, CDR2 SASEGT. This CDR3 comprises 13 residues. V gave up 10 bases and J gave up 1 base, with 10 bases separating them. In nucleotides, the CDR3 is TGTGCCATCTTCCCAGAGAACACCGGGGAGCTGTTTTTT. Amino acid sequence: CAIFPENTGELFF.

This clonotype was seen repeatedly, ten times or more. J is TRBJ1-1 and V is TRBV28; D gene unclear. Germline V lookup: CDR1 MDHEN, CDR2 SYDVKM. CDR3 length equals 12 residues. Trimming pared 5 bases from V and 6 bases from J, leaving 10 bases between. The CDR3 DNA reads as TGTGCCAGCAGTCCGGCGGACCCTGAAGCTTTCTTT. This translates into CASSPADPEAFF.

This clonotype occurred a few times. This chain links TRBV4-1 with TRBJ1-2; 10 positions agree with TRBD1. The junction had 7 bases not matched to a gene; V was cut back by 0 bases and J by 0 bases. The CDR3 covers 18 residues. Germline V gives CDR1 MGHRA, CDR2 YSYEKL. This CDR3 reads CASSQDRTGGASNYGYTF. In DNA, the CDR3 is TGCGCCAGCAGCCAAGACCGGACAGGGGGTGCGTCTAACTATGGCTACACCTTC.

This clonotype was picked up many times. The rearrangement uses TRBV7-3 and TRBJ2-4, with TRBD1 identical over 8 bases. Losses at the gene ends were 2 bases for V and 8 bases for J; bases not matched to a gene: 8. CDR3 length: 15 residues. Germline CDR1 is SGHTA and CDR2 is FQGTGA. The CDR3 spells CASSLGPGGADIQYF. The DNA of the CDR3 is TGTGCCAGCAGCTTAGGTCCAGGGGGCGCGGACATTCAGTACTTC.

This clonotype was seen at least ten times. The chain recombines TRBV3-1 with TRBJ1-1; TRBD1 is a possible D gene (5 bases). V lost 0 bases and J 7 bases, leaving 18 bases between the germline ends. CDR1 and CDR2 (germline): LGHDT, YNNKEL (reference sequence). This CDR3 contains 16 residues. CDR3 residues: CASSQDLGRVGGEAFF. DNA for the CDR3: TGTGCCAGCAGCCAAGATCTGGGCAGGGTTGGCGGTGAAGCTTTCTTT. Combining the CDR3 with reference TRBV3-1 and TRBJ1-1 gives the whole variable domain DTAVSQTPKYLVTQMGNDKSIKCEQNLGHDTMYWYKQDSKKFLKIMFSYNNKELIINETVPNRFSPKSPDKAHLNLHINSLELGDSAVYFCASSQDLGRVGGEAFFGQGTRLTVV.

At least ten counts were recorded for this clonotype. At one boundary the junction diverges from the germline segment, which might be a read error. The chain uses TRBV7-2 and TRBJ2-7, with TRBD2 as a possible D gene (6 bases). CDR1 and CDR2 from the germline V gene are SGHTA and FQGNSA. This CDR3 comprises 13 residues. In DNA form, the CDR3 reads TGTGCCAGCAGCCTAGCCGCGGGATATGAGCAGTACTTC. It codes for CASSLAAGYEQYF.

This clonotype showed up many times. This rearrangement joins TRBV29-1 to TRBJ1-5, with a weak D call TRBD1 (5 bases). CDR1 is SQVTM, CDR2 ANQGSEA, per germline. V lost 4 bases to trimming and J lost 0 bases, with 10 bases between them. The CDR3 has 14 residues. CDR3 coding DNA: TGCAGCGTTGGACCGGGGGATAGCAATCAGCCCCAGCATTTT. This encodes CSVGPGDSNQPQHF.

There are a few counts of this clonotype. The chain uses TRBV30 and TRBJ2-1; perhaps TRBD2 as D (6 bases). Trimming shortened V by 3 bases and J by 6 bases, and 18 bases separated the two germline ends. This CDR3 contains 15 residues. Germline lookup yields CDR1 GTSNPN and CDR2 SVGIG (reference sequence). The CDR3 bases are TGTGCCTGGAGAGGGTCGCGGGATCGTCGCAATGAGCAGTTCTTC. Its protein is CAWRGSRDRRNEQFF.

This clonotype was seen at least ten times. The V and J genes are TRBV5-5 and TRBJ2-7, with a tentative D call TRBD2 (6 bases). Deletions cut 3 bases from V and 4 bases from J, with 11 bases between. Per germline, CDR1 SGHKS and CDR2 YYEKEE (reference sequence). This CDR3 spans 13 amino acids. The CDR3 here is CASSYFGSYEQYF. The DNA of the CDR3 is TGTGCCAGCAGCTACTTCGGGAGTTACGAGCAGTACTTC.

This clonotype appeared many times. This sequence joins TRBV19 and TRBJ2-7; the match to TRBD1 covers 11 bases. Germline lookup yields CDR1 LNHDA and CDR2 SQIVND (reference sequence). The CDR3 has 16 residues. Trimming at V came to 6 bases and at J to 3 bases, leaving 10 bases not matched to a gene. The CDR3 protein is CASSTDGQGAFYEQYF. The CDR3 coding sequence is TGTGCCAGTAGCACCGATGGACAGGGGGCGTTCTACGAGCAGTACTTC.

This clonotype was seen ten or more times. The CDR3 region is CASSWTGPDTQYF. The CDR3 DNA follows: TGTGCCAGCAGCTGGACAGGGCCAGATACGCAGTATTTT. This chain joins TRBV5-6 and TRBJ2-3; 8 bases agree with TRBD1. The CDR3 totals 13 residues. V lost 3 bases and J lost 4; bases outside the gene matches: 1. In germline, CDR1 is SGHDT, CDR2 YYEEEE.

In DNA form, the CDR3 reads TGTGCCAGCAGGCCCGGGACTAGCGGGAGGCCTGGGGCCAACGTCCTGACTTTC. The encoded protein is CASRPGTSGRPGANVLTF. The V gene is TRBV7-9, the J gene TRBJ2-6; 15 bases map to TRBD2. J was trimmed by 2 bases and V by 6 bases; bases with no gene match: 5. The CDR3 length is 18 residues. Looked up from germline, CDR1 is SEHNR and CDR2 is FQNEAQ (reference sequence). The full variable domain, rest sourced from reference TRBV7-9 and TRBJ2-6, is DTGVSQNPRHKITKRGQNVTFRCDPISEHNRLYWYRQTLGQGPEFLTYFQNEAQLEKSRLLSDRFSAERPKGSFSTLEIQRTEQGDSAMYLCASRPGTSGRPGANVLTFGAGSRLTVL.

This chain uses TRBV12-3 or TRBV12-4 with TRBJ2-2; 12 bases are a match to TRBD1. The V gene end was trimmed by 5 bases and the J gene end by 6 bases; junction bases not matched to a gene: 1. There are 14 residues in the CDR3. The CDR3: CASSGDRGPGELFF. As DNA, the CDR3 is TGTGCCAGCAGTGGGGACAGGGGGCCCGGGGAGCTGTTTTTT.

This clonotype has a count of ten or more. V gene TRBV20-1 combines with J gene TRBJ1-2; D not resolved. CDR1 DFQATT and CDR2 SNEGSKA come from the germline V gene (reference sequence). There are 12 residues in the CDR3. V dropped 6 bases and J dropped 7 bases, with 15 bases sitting between them. CDR3 coding DNA: TGCAGTGCGAGACGGGCGTCCGGTGGCTACACCTTC. The encoded protein is CSARRASGGYTF.

At least ten counts were recorded for this clonotype. The genes are TRBV20-1 and TRBJ1-4; D call uncertain. V lost 3 bases to trimming and J lost 3 bases, with 11 bases between them. CDR3 length: 14 amino acids. CDR1 is DFQATT and CDR2 is SNEGSKA in the germline V gene (reference sequence). The CDR3 DNA sequence: TGCAGTGCTAGCTCGAACAAGCCTAATGAAAAACTGTTTTTT. This encodes CSASSNKPNEKLFF.

The V gene is TRBV7-7, the J gene TRBJ1-4; TRBD1 agrees at 9 bases. The CDR3 spans 14 residues. V lost 5 bases to trimming and J lost 8 bases; unmatched junction nucleotides: 6. The germline V gene has CDR1 SSHAT and CDR2 FNYEAQ (reference sequence). The CDR3 is CASSPGTGMEKLFF. As DNA, the CDR3 is TGTGCCAGCAGCCCCGGGACAGGGATGGAAAAACTGTTTTTT.

The chain is built from TRBV18 and TRBJ1-1; no clear D. The germline V gene encodes CDR1 KGHSH and CDR2 LQKENI. This CDR3 contains 14 residues. V lost 0 bases to trimming and J lost 6 bases, with 11 bases between them. CDR3: CASSPPGLGSEAFF. DNA of the CDR3: TGTGCCAGCTCACCACCCGGACTGGGATCTGAAGCTTTCTTT. Supplemented by reference TRBV18 and TRBJ1-1, the full variable domain reads NAGVMQNPRHLVRRRGQEARLRCSPMKGHSHVYWYRQLPEEGLKFMVYLQKENIIDESGMPKERFSAEFPKEGPSILRIQQVVRGDSAAYFCASSPPGLGSEAFFGQGTRLTVV.

V gene TRBV7-2 combines with J gene TRBJ2-7; 11 bases line up with TRBD1. Germline V gene lookup returns CDR1 SGHTA and CDR2 FQGNSA. V shed 1 base and J 6 bases; nucleotides not matched to a gene: 2. The CDR3 covers 14 residues. The CDR3 sequence is CASSLGGTGGEQYF. DNA for the CDR3: TGTGCCAGCAGCTTAGGAGGGACAGGGGGCGAGCAGTACTTC.

The sample holds many counts of this clonotype. V gene TRBV4-1 combines with J gene TRBJ2-5, with D perhaps matching TRBD1 (6 bases). Germline lookup yields CDR1 MGHRA and CDR2 YSYEKL. The CDR3 has 15 residues. V lost 2 bases to trimming and J lost 2 bases, with 12 bases between them. The CDR3 bases are TGCGCCAGCAGCCAAAGGGAGAGGGGGCAAGAGACCCAGTACTTC. This encodes CASSQRERGQETQYF.